This T cell receptor (beta chain) was observed in a study of shared clonotypes between healthy human individuals. General study points: The authors expected sequencing depth to affect clonotype sharing among donors. Sequencing of the sorted subsets was shown by rarefaction to be incomplete despite large depth. All-four-donor shared clonotypes had higher generation probabilities than non-shared clonotypes did. Clonotype sharing across several donors was observed for about 5.5% of naive CD4 clonotypes.

V lost 4 bases and J 6 bases, leaving 7 bases between the germline ends. CDR1 is MNHEY, CDR2 SMNVEV, per germline (reference sequence). The CDR3 runs to 11 residues. On this clone itself: The antigen remains undetermined.

The repertoire was sequenced with immunoSEQ multiplex PCR; TCRdb's copy has only in-frame clones and lacks some. This sample yields about a million clones, of which about 70% are seen a single time; approximately 1.5% belongs to the top ten. This chain uses TRBV27 with TRBJ2-7; D is uncertain. The sequence was collected from a man in his late teens or twenties in good health. Material: memory CD4+ T cells sorted from blood. This sample's subset: CD45RA-negative fraction. CDR3 coding DNA: TGTGCCAGCAGTTCCACGGGCGAGCAGTACTTC. Its protein is CASSSTGEQYF.